The entry below gives a single TCR beta chain sequence along with its context. The antigen remains unidentified. CDR3 size: 13 residues. V was clipped by 2 bases and J by 8 bases; unmatched bases: 5. Germline V CDR1 and CDR2: MNHEY, SVGAGI. This specimen belongs to a study of cytomegalovirus exposure and HLA in healthy donors. Study outcomes and limitations: 150 or so TCR beta chains were listed as cytomegalovirus-associated. Some public TCRs appeared in many individuals, while most sequences were rare. Specificity of a few CMV-associated chains for CMV antigens was verified in vitro.

TCRdb's copy holds only in-frame clones and misses some; the assay was immunoSEQ multiplex PCR. The sample carries 100,000 to 150,000 clones, roughly 95% recorded once. V and J are TRBV6-5 and TRBJ1-2, with 7 bases matching TRBD1. The clonotype comes from a man aged 18 to 35 in good health and CMV-seronegative. The sequencing sample was made of PBMCs. The CDR3 spells CASSYARDSGYTF. CDR3 DNA: TGTGCCAGCAGTTACGCCAGGGACAGCGGCTACACCTTC.